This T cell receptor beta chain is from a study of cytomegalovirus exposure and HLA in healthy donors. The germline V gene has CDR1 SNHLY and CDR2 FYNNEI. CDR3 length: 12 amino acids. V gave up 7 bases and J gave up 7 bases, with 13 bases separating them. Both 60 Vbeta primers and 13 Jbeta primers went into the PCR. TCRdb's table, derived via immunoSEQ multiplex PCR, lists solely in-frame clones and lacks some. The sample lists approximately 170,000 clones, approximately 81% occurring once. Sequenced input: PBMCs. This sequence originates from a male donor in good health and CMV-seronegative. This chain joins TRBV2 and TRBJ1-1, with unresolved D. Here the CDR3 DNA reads TGTGCCAGCAAAGGTGAGGGCGGTGAAGCTTTCTTT. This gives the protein CASKGEGGEAFF.